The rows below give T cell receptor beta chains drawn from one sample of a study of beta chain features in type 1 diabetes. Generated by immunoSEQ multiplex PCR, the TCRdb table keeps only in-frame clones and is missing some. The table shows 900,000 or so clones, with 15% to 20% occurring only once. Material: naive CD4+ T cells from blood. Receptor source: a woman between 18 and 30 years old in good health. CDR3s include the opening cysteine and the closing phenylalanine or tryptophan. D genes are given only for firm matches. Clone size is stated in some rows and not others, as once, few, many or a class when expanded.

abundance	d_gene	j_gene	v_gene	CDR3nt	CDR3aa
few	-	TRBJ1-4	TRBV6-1	TGTGCCAGCAATCGCATGTATGAAAAACTGTTTTTT	CASNRMYEKLFF
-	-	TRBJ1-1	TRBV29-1	TGCAGCGTTGATCCCGGGAGGACTGAAGCTTTCTTT	CSVDPGRTEAFF
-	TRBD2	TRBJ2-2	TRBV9	TGTGCCAGCAGCGTTCGGGAGGCCGGAACCGGGGAGCTGTTTTTT	CASSVREAGTGELFF
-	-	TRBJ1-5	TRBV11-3	TGTGCCAGCAGCCCCAGGACAGAGAATCAGCCCCAGCATTTT	CASSPRTENQPQHF
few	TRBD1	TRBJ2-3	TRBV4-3	TGCGCCAGCAGCCAAGGAGGGGGCTCTAGCACAGATACGCAGTATTTT	CASSQGGGSSTDTQYF
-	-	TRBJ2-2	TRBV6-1	TGTGCCAGCAGAACAGGGCCCTCGAACACCGGGGAGCTGTTTTTT	CASRTGPSNTGELFF
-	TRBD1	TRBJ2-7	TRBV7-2	TGTGCCAGCAGCTTATTGGGGACAGGGGATAACGAGCAGTACTTC	CASSLLGTGDNEQYF
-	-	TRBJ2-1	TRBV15	TGTGCCACCAGCGTGGGACACCTCTCCTACAATGAGCAGTTCTTC	CATSVGHLSYNEQFF
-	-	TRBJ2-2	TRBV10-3	TGTGCCATCAGTGCTGGCAGGGTGAAGGACACCGGGGAGCTGTTTTTT	CAISAGRVKDTGELFF
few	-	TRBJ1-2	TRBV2	TGTGCCAGCAACAGGGCGGGCGGCTACACCTTC	CASNRAGGYTF
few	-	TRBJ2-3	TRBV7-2	TGTGCCAGCAGCTTATTTTCCGGGCCAGATACGCAGTATTTT	CASSLFSGPDTQYF
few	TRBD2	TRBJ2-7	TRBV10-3	TGTGCCATCAGTGAGTCGGGTACTAGCGGGTCCTACGAGCAGTACTTC	CAISESGTSGSYEQYF
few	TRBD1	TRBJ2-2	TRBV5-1	TGCGCCAGCAGCCAGACAGGGGACACCGGGGAGCTGTTTTTT	CASSQTGDTGELFF
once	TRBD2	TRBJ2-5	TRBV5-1	TGCGCCAGCAGCGGACTAGCGGGAGGCCAAGAGACCCAGTACTTC	CASSGLAGGQETQYF
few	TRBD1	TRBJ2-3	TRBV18	TGTGCCAGCTCACCAACAGGGGGAACTGGCACAGATACGCAGTATTTT	CASSPTGGTGTDTQYF
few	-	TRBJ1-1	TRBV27	TGTGCCAGCAGTCCACGACAGGTTTCGGGCACTGAAGCTTTCTTT	CASSPRQVSGTEAFF
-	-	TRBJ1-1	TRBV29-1	TGCAGCGTTGTCTTAGTGGCTTTCTTT	CSVVLVAFF
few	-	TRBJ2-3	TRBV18	TGTGCCAGCTCACTCCTCACAGATACGCAGTATTTT	CASSLLTDTQYF
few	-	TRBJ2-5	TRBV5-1	TGCGCCAGCAGTCCTTCGGGGGCAGAAGAGACCCAGTACTTC	CASSPSGAEETQYF
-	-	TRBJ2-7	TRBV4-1	TGCGCCAGCAGCCGATCACATCCCTATCAGGGCGCCCGATACGAGCAGTACTTC	CASSRSHPYQGARYEQYF
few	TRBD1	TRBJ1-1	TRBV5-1	TGCGCCAGCAGCTTGGACGGACAGGGGGCGCGCGGACAAGCTTTCTTT	CASSLDGQGARGQAFF
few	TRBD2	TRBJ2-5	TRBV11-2	TGTGCCAGCAGCCGAACAAGACTAGCGGCACAAGAGACCCAGTACTTC	CASSRTRLAAQETQYF
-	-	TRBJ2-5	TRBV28	TGTGCCAGCAGTTTATATGTCTTGTCTAACGGCGGGGAGACCCAGTACTTC	CASSLYVLSNGGETQYF
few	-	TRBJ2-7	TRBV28	TGTGCCAGCAGTTTCGGGGGACGCTACGAGCAGTACTTC	CASSFGGRYEQYF
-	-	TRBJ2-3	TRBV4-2	TGTGCCAGCAGCGGGATCGGCACAGATACGCAGTATTTT	CASSGIGTDTQYF
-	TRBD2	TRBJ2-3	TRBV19	TGTGCCAGTAGTATAGTGGCTAGCGGGACCACAGATACGCAGTATTTT	CASSIVASGTTDTQYF
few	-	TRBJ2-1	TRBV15	TGTGCCACCAGCAGAGATCACGGCGCGGATTTGGACAATGAGCAGTTCTTC	CATSRDHGADLDNEQFF
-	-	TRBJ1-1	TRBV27	TGTGCCAGCAGTTCCGCACCGATTCCGACAGTGCACACTGAAGCTTTCTTT	CASSSAPIPTVHTEAFF
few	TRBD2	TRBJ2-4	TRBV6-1	TGTGCCAGCAGTGGGTCTATTAGCGGGAGAGGAAACATTCAGTACTTC	CASSGSISGRGNIQYF
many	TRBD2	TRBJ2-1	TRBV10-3	TGTGCCATCAGGGCCCAAGGGGACTACAACAATGAGCAGTTCTTC	CAIRAQGDYNNEQFF
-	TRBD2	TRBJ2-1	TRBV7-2	TGTGCCAGCAGGCTACTAGCGGGAGGTAGGAGTTTGGATGAGCAGTTCTTC	CASRLLAGGRSLDEQFF
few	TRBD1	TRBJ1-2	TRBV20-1	TGCAGTGCTACCTTCTCAGGGGGAGTCACCTTC	CSATFSGGVTF
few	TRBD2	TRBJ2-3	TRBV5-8	TGTGCCAGCAGCTTGTATTCTAGCGGCGCCTTAAATACGCAGTATTTT	CASSLYSSGALNTQYF